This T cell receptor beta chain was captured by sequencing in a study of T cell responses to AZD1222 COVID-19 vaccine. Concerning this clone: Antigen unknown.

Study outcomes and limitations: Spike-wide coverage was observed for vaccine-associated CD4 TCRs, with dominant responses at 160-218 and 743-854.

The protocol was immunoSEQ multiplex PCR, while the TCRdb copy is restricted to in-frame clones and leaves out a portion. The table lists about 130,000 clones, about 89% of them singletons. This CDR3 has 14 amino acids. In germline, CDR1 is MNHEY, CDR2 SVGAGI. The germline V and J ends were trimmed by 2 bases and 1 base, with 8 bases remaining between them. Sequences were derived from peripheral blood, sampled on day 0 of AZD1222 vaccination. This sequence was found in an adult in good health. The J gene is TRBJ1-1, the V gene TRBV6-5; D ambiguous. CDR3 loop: CASSYEAENTEAFF. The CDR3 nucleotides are TGTGCCAGCAGTTACGAGGCAGAGAACACTGAAGCTTTCTTT.